This T cell receptor (beta chain) was documented in a study of tumor-infiltrating lymphocytes in oesophageal squamous cell carcinoma. This clonotype was counted many times. A read error may be the cause here, since a much bigger clone is one base away. MiXCR, applied by TCRdb to the PCR reads, yields one record per CDR3 protein. The sample shows about 23,000 distinct CDR3 sequences, 38% of them seen only once. V was cut by 0 bases and J by 11 bases, with 13 bases left in between. Germline-derived CDR1 and CDR2 are MNHNY and SVGAGI (reference sequence). The CDR3 is 13 amino acids. The material sequenced was esophageal tumor tissue. The receptor comes from a male donor with esophageal squamous cell carcinoma. The chain carries TRBV6-6 and TRBJ2-5, with D hard to call. CDR3: CASSYSPNYEQYF. Here the CDR3 DNA reads TGTGCCAGCAGTTACTCGCCCAATTATGAGCAGTACTTC.